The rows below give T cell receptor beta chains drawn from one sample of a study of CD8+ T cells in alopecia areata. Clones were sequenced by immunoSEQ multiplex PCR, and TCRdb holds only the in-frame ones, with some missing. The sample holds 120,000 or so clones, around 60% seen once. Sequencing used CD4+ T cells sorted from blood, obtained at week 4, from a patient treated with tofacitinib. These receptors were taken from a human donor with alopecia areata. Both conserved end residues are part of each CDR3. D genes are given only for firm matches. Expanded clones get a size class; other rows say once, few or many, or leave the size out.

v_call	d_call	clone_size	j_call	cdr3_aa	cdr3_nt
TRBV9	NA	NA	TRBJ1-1	CASSVATTASTEAFF	TGTGCCAGCAGCGTAGCTACGACAGCTTCCACTGAAGCTTTCTTT
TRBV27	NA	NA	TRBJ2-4	CASRFGRSAKNIQYF	TGTGCCAGCCGGTTCGGTAGATCAGCCAAAAACATTCAGTACTTC
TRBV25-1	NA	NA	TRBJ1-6	CASSDRTGGYNSPLHF	TGTGCCAGCAGTGACAGGACCGGAGGCTATAATTCACCCCTCCACTTT
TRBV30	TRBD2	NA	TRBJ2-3	CAWSTSGSLDTQYF	TGTGCCTGGAGCACTAGCGGGAGTTTAGATACGCAGTATTTT
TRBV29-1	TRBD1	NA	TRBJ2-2	CSVEIWQGVTLELFF	TGCAGCGTTGAAATATGGCAGGGGGTAACTTTGGAGCTGTTTTTT
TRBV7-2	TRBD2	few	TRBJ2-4	CASSPDLGSGGAYIQYF	TGTGCCAGCAGCCCGGACCTCGGGAGCGGGGGGGCGTACATTCAGTACTTC
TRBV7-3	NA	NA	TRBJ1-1	CASSLEGENTEAFF	TGTGCCAGCAGCTTAGAGGGGGAGAACACTGAAGCTTTCTTT
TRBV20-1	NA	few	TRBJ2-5	CSVPSAETQYF	TGCAGTGTTCCTAGCGCGGAGACCCAGTACTTC
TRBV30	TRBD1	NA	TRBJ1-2	CAWDTTGGARYGYTF	TGTGCCTGGGACACCACAGGGGGCGCACGGTATGGCTACACCTTC
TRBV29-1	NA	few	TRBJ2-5	CSVEMRAKQETQYF	TGCAGCGTAGAAATGCGGGCTAAACAAGAGACCCAGTACTTC
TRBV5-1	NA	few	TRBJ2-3	CASSLDGGYTDTQYF	TGCGCCAGCAGCTTGGACGGGGGCTACACAGATACGCAGTATTTT
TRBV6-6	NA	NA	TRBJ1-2	CASSLSLLYGYTF	TGTGCCAGCAGTCTCTCGCTACTCTATGGCTACACCTTC
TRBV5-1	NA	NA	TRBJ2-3	CASSLKAGGTDTQYF	TGCGCCAGCAGCTTAAAGGCAGGGGGCACAGATACGCAGTATTTT
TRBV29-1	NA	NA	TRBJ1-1	CSAGQRGTEAFF	TGCAGCGCCGGACAGAGGGGCACTGAAGCTTTCTTT
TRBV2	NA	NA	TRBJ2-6	CASSDWGSGANVLTF	TGTGCCAGCAGTGACTGGGGCTCTGGGGCCAACGTCCTGACTTTC
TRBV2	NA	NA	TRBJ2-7	CASSGRYEQYF	TGTGCCAGCAGTGGGAGATACGAGCAGTACTTC
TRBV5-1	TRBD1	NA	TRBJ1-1	CASSMGTGDEAFF	TGCGCCAGCAGCATGGGGACAGGGGATGAAGCTTTCTTT
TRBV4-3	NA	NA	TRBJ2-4	CASSQEGPGSWNIQYF	TGCGCCAGCAGCCAAGAAGGTCCAGGGTCGTGGAACATTCAGTACTTC
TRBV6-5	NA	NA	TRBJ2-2	CASRPNRANTGELFF	TGTGCCAGCAGACCCAACAGGGCGAACACCGGGGAGCTGTTTTTT
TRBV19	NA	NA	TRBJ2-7	CASIGREGYEQYF	TGTGCCAGTATTGGCAGGGAAGGATACGAGCAGTACTTC
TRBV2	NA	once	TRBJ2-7	CASTFHRDPYEQYF	TGTGCCAGCACTTTCCACAGGGACCCCTACGAGCAGTACTTC
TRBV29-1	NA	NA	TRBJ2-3	CSGNTRVGEGAQYF	TGCAGCGGTAATACAAGAGTAGGTGAAGGGGCGCAGTATTTT
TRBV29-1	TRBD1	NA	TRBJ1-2	CSVVGQGGGYTF	TGCAGCGTTGTCGGACAGGGTGGTGGCTACACCTTC
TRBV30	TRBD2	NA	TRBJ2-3	CLMGLAGIDTQYF	TGCCTTATGGGACTAGCGGGAATAGATACGCAGTATTTT
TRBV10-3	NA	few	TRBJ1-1	CAISEGSSNTEAFF	TGTGCCATCAGTGAGGGGAGTTCGAACACTGAAGCTTTCTTT
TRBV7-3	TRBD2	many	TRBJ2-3	CASSPSIAGVTDTQYF	TGTGCCAGCAGCCCCTCTATAGCGGGGGTCACAGATACGCAGTATTTT
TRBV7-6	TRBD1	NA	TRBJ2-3	CASKVTGVTTDTQYF	TGTGCCAGCAAGGTGACAGGGGTGACCACAGATACGCAGTATTTT
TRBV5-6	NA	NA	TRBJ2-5	CASSLVAGLQETQYF	TGTGCCAGCAGCTTGGTGGCGGGTCTCCAAGAGACCCAGTACTTC
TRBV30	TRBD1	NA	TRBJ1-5	CACADRNNQPQHF	TGTGCCTGTGCGGACAGGAACAATCAGCCCCAGCATTTT
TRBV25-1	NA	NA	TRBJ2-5	CASSEYGARETQYF	TGTGCCAGCAGTGAATATGGGGCCCGGGAGACCCAGTACTTC
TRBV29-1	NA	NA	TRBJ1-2	CSVAKGPYGYTF	TGCAGTGTAGCCAAAGGACCCTATGGCTACACCTTC
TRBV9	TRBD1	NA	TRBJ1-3	CASSAQTGGLGTIYF	TGTGCCAGCAGCGCCCAGACAGGGGGTTTGGGGACCATATATTTT
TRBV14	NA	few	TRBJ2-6	CASSLARGSGANVLTF	TGTGCCAGCAGCCTCGCACGGGGCTCTGGGGCCAACGTCCTGACTTTC
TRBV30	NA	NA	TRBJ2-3	CAFDRDSTADTQYF	TGTGCCTTTGACCGGGACTCGACGGCGGATACGCAGTATTTT
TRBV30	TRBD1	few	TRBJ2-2	CAWVPGQGRTGELFF	TGTGCCTGGGTTCCGGGACAGGGGAGAACCGGGGAGCTGTTTTTT
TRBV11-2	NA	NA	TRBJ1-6	CASSSDPSSYNSPLHF	TGTGCCAGCAGCTCCGATCCAAGCTCCTATAATTCACCCCTCCACTTT
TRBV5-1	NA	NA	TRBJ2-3	CASSSGRAPDTQYF	TGCGCCAGCAGCTCCGGACGGGCCCCAGATACGCAGTATTTT
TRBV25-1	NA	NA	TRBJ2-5	CASSDREGETQYF	TGTGCCAGCAGTGACAGGGAAGGGGAGACCCAGTACTTC
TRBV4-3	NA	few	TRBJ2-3	CASSQGPIPRHDTQYF	TGCGCCAGCAGCCAGGGGCCCATTCCTCGGCATGATACGCAGTATTTT
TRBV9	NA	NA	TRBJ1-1	CASSVGPEGGNTEAFF	TGTGCCAGCAGCGTAGGACCCGAGGGGGGGAACACTGAAGCTTTCTTT
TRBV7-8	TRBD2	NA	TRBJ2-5	CASSSELAGGQEETQYF	TGTGCCAGCAGCTCCGAACTAGCGGGGGGGCAGGAAGAGACCCAGTACTTC
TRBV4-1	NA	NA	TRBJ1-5	CASSQDLGRLSNQPQHF	TGCGCCAGCAGCCAAGATCTGGGACGACTTAGCAATCAGCCCCAGCATTTT
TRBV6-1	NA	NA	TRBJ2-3	CASSERELGTDTQYF	TGTGCCAGCAGTGAACGGGAACTAGGCACAGATACGCAGTATTTT